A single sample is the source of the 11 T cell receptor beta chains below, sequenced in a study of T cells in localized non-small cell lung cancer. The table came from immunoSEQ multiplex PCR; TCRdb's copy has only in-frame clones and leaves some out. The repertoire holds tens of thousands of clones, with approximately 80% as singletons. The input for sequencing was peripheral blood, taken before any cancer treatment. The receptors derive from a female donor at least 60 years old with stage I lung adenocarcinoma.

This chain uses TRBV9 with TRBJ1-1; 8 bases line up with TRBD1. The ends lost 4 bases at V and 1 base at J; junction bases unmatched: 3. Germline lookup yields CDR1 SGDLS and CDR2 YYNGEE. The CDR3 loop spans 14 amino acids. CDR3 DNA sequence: TGTGCCAGCAGCTTCGGGACAGGGAACACTGAAGCTTTCTTT. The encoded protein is CASSFGTGNTEAFF. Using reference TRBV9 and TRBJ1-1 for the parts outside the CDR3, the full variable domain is DSGVTQTPKHLITATGQRVTLRCSPRSGDLSVYWYQQSLDQGLQFLIQYYNGEERAKGNILERFSAQQFPDLHSELNLSSLELGDSALYFCASSFGTGNTEAFFGQGTRLTVV.

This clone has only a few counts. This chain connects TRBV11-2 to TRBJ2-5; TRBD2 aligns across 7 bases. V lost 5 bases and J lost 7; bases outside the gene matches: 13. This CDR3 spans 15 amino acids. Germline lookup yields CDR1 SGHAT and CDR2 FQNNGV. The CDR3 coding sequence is TGTGCCAGCAGCCACATTAGGGAGGGAGTGGGGACCCAGTACTTC. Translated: CASSHIREGVGTQYF.

The CDR3 reads CASSLERVNTEAFF. CDR3 in DNA: TGTGCCAGCAGCTTGGAACGGGTGAACACTGAAGCTTTCTTT. V gene TRBV5-4 combines with J gene TRBJ1-1; no reliable D call. The CDR3 runs 14 residues. Germline V gene lookup returns CDR1 SGHNT and CDR2 YYREEE (reference sequence). Trimming removed 0 bases at V and 0 bases at J, with 6 bases between. The whole variable domain, remainder taken from reference TRBV5-4 and TRBJ1-1, is ETGVTQSPTHLIKTRGQQVTLRCSSQSGHNTVSWYQQALGQGPQFIFQYYREEENGRGNFPPRFSGLQFPNYSSELNVNALELDDSALYLCASSLERVNTEAFFGQGTRLTVV.

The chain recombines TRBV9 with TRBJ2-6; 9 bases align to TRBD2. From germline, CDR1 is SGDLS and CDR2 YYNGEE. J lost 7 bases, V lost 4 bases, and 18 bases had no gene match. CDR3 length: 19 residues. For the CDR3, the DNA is TGTGCCAGCAGCTCCACCCCGAGCGGGGGGTTCAAAAGTGCCAACGTCCTGACTTTC. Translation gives CASSSTPSGGFKSANVLTF. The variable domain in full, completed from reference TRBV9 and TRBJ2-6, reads DSGVTQTPKHLITATGQRVTLRCSPRSGDLSVYWYQQSLDQGLQFLIQYYNGEERAKGNILERFSAQQFPDLHSELNLSSLELGDSALYFCASSSTPSGGFKSANVLTFGAGSRLTVL.

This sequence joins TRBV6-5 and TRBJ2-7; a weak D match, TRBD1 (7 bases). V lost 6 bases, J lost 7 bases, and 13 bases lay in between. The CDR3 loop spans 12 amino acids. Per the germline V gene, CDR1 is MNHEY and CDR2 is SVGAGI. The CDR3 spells CASSTPGGEQYF. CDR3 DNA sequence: TGTGCCAGCAGCACCCCAGGGGGGGAGCAGTACTTC.

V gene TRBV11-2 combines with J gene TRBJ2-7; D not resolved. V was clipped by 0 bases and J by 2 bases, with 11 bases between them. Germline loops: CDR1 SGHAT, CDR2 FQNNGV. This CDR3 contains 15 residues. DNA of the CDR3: TGTGCCAGCAGCTTAGAGGCCGGAGTGGCCTACGAGCAGTACTTC. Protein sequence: CASSLEAGVAYEQYF.

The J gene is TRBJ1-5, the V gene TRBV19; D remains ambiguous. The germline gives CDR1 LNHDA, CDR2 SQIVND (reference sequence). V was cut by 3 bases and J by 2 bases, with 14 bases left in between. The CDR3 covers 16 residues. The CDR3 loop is CASSIPPKGGNQPQHF. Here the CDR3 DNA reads TGTGCCAGTAGTATCCCCCCCAAGGGCGGCAATCAGCCCCAGCATTTT.

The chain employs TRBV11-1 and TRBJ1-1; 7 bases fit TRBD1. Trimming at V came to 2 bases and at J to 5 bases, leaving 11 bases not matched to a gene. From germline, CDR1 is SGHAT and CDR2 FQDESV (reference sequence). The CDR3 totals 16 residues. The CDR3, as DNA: TGTGCCAGCAGCTTATCTCGTAGGACAGGCGGGACTGAAGCTTTCTTT. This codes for CASSLSRRTGGTEAFF.

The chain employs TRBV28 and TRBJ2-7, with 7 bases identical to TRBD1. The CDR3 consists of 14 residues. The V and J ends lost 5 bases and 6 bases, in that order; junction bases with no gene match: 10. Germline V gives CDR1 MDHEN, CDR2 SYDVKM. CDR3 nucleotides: TGTGCCAGCAGTCCCGGGACAGTCGTACGCGAGCAGTACTTC. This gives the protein CASSPGTVVREQYF.

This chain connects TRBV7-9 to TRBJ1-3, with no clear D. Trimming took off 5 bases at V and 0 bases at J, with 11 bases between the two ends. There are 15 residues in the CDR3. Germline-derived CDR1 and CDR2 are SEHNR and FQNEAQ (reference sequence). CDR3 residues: CASSPTASSGNTIYF. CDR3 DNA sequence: TGTGCCAGCAGCCCGACGGCGAGCTCTGGAAACACCATATATTTT.

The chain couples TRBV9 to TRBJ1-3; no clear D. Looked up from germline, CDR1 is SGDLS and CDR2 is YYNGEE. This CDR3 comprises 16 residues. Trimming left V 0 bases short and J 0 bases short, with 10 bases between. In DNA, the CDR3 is TGTGCCAGCAGCGTAGTACCGGAGAGCTCTGGAAACACCATATATTTT. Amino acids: CASSVVPESSGNTIYF.